What follows are 31 T cell receptor beta chains derived from one specimen sequenced in a study of Ad26.COV2.S vaccination and SARS-CoV-2 variants. Documented treatment: roughly 19 received Ad26.COV2.S at low or high dose, single or two shots; 5 received placebo; per-sample allocation not given. The samples date from day 63 after the first vaccine or placebo injection. Clones were sequenced by immunoSEQ multiplex PCR, and TCRdb holds only the in-frame ones, with some missing. This repertoire shows 380,000 or so clones, 83% found once; its top ten account for about 7.1%. The sequenced sample was peripheral blood, obtained in a trial of Ad26.COV2.S vaccine versus placebo. The source of these receptors is a person between 18 and 60 years old who received the Ad26.COV2.S COVID-19 vaccine or a placebo.

The V gene is TRBV15, the J gene TRBJ1-6; 12 bases line up with TRBD1. Germline V CDR1 and CDR2: LNHNV, YYDKDF (reference sequence). This CDR3 has 16 amino acids. Trimming cost V 5 bases and J 8 bases; bases outside gene matches: 7. CDR3 nucleotide sequence: TGTGCCACCAGCGGACCGGGACAGGGGGCCCATTCACCCCTCCACTTT. As protein: CATSGPGQGAHSPLHF.

This chain uses TRBV6-5 with TRBJ1-5; the match to TRBD1 covers 7 bases. Germline V gene sequence: CDR1 MNHEY, CDR2 SVGAGI. V lost 6 bases and J lost 4; bases outside the gene matches: 6. The CDR3 totals 14 residues. The CDR3: CASSHRGWNQPQHF. The CDR3 bases are TGTGCCAGCAGCCACAGGGGCTGGAATCAGCCCCAGCATTTT.

The V and J genes are TRBV27 and TRBJ2-5; TRBD2 is a possible D gene (6 bases). The length of the CDR3 is 14 residues. Looked up from germline, CDR1 is MNHEY and CDR2 is SMNVEV (reference sequence). The germline V and J ends were trimmed by 2 bases and 3 bases, with 10 bases remaining between them. The CDR3 is CASSLNWGEETQYF. The CDR3 DNA reads as TGTGCCAGCAGTTTAAATTGGGGGGAAGAGACCCAGTACTTC.

This chain joins TRBV6-7 and TRBJ1-2; the D is unclear. TRBV6-7 is filed as an ORF, its function uncertain. V was cut by 6 bases and J by 9 bases, with 11 bases left in between. The CDR3 contains 11 residues. The CDR3 reads CASSPRACYTF. The CDR3 bases are TGTGCCAGCAGCCCACGGGCATGCTACACCTTC.

In its sample, this clone was seen a few times. The gene calls are TRBV7-2 and TRBJ1-3; D uncertain. The CDR3 contains 15 residues. The V end lost 3 bases, the J end lost 0 bases, and 9 bases lay between the germline ends. Looked up from germline, CDR1 is SGHTA and CDR2 is FQGNSA. The DNA for the CDR3 is TGTGCCAGCAGCTTCAGAAAGAGCTCTGGAAACACCATATATTTT. This translates into CASSFRKSSGNTIYF.

The genes are TRBV6-2 or TRBV6-3 and TRBJ2-7; D unresolved. The CDR3 consists of 12 residues. Germline V CDR1 and CDR2: MNHEY, SVGEGT. Trimming stripped 2 bases from V and 6 bases from J, with 8 bases between. CDR3 sequence (DNA): TGTGCCAGCAGTTACGCTCCGACCGAGCAGTACTTC. Translation gives CASSYAPTEQYF.

In its sample, this clone was seen a few times. The CDR3 here is CASSSEVTGTEAFF. CDR3 nucleotides: TGTGCCAGCAGTTCAGAAGTGACAGGGACTGAAGCTTTCTTT. V usage is TRBV27 and J usage is TRBJ1-1, with 7 bases lining up with TRBD1. Trimming took 4 bases from V and 5 from J; bases not matched to a gene: 7. The germline gives CDR1 MNHEY, CDR2 SMNVEV (reference sequence). This CDR3 is 14 amino acids long.

The V gene is TRBV19, the J gene TRBJ1-3, with D uncertain. The CDR3 consists of 14 residues. The ends were cut back, 3 bases at V and 2 bases at J, with 8 bases in the middle. Per the germline V gene, CDR1 is LNHDA and CDR2 is SQIVND (reference sequence). CDR3 bases: TGTGCCAGTAGTATGGGAGGGACTGGAAACACCATATATTTT. It specifies CASSMGGTGNTIYF.

This chain joins TRBV18 and TRBJ2-5, with D tentatively TRBD1 (5 bases). Germline values: CDR1 KGHSH, CDR2 LQKENI. The CDR3 spans 15 residues. V was trimmed by 3 bases and J by 2 bases, leaving 13 bases between them. The CDR3: CASSPLGPAQETQYF. CDR3 sequence (DNA): TGTGCCAGCTCACCCCTGGGGCCCGCTCAAGAGACCCAGTACTTC.

The J gene is TRBJ2-5, the V gene TRBV13; 7 positions match TRBD1. The CDR3 covers 14 residues. Germline-derived CDR1 and CDR2 are PRHDT and FYEKMQ (reference sequence). The V gene end was trimmed by 5 bases and the J gene end by 4 bases; junction bases not matched to a gene: 7. CDR3 in DNA: TGTGCCAGCAGCCTACACACAGGGGCAGAGACCCAGTACTTC. This translates into CASSLHTGAETQYF.

The CDR3 DNA sequence: TGTGCCAGCAGTAAACTAAGCGAGACCCAGTACTTC. Translating gives CASSKLSETQYF. The genes are TRBV2 and TRBJ2-5; D ambiguous. V lost 5 bases and J lost 5, with 9 bases in between. The CDR3 consists of 12 residues. The germline V gene has CDR1 SNHLY and CDR2 FYNNEI.

The chain recombines TRBV19 with TRBJ1-6; no clear D gene. The length of the CDR3 is 14 residues. With 7 bases removed from V and 4 bases from J, the gap between germline ends came to 11 bases. Germline V lookup: CDR1 LNHDA, CDR2 SQIVND (reference sequence). The CDR3 loop reads CASNPGAYNSPLHF. In DNA, the CDR3 is TGTGCCAGTAACCCAGGCGCATATAATTCACCCCTCCACTTT. The full variable domain, completed using reference TRBV19 and TRBJ1-6, is DGGITQSPKYLFRKEGQNVTLSCEQNLNHDAMYWYRQDPGQGLRLIYYSQIVNDFQKGDIAEGYSVSREKKESFPLTVTSAQKNPTAFYLCASNPGAYNSPLHFGNGTRLTVT.

The chain couples TRBV9 to TRBJ2-3; a weak D match, TRBD2 (7 bases). The germline V gene encodes CDR1 SGDLS and CDR2 YYNGEE. The CDR3 length is 16 residues. The V gene lost 0 bases and the J gene lost 1 base, with 12 bases spanning the gap. The CDR3 DNA reads TGTGCCAGCAGCGTAGGTCGGGGGGCCCGCACAGATACGCAGTATTTT. Translating it yields CASSVGRGARTDTQYF.

The rearrangement joins TRBV2 to TRBJ2-5, with TRBD1 identical over 12 bases. CDR3 size: 14 residues. With V trimmed by 8 bases and J by 5 bases, 6 bases remained unmatched. Germline CDR1 and CDR2: SNHLY and FYNNEI. The CDR3 DNA reads as TGTGCCAGCCTGGGACAGGGGGCGTCGGAGACCCAGTACTTC. Residues: CASLGQGASETQYF.

In its sample, this clone was seen a few times. V usage is TRBV2 and J usage is TRBJ1-5; no reliable D call. This CDR3 has 13 residues. Germline CDR1 SNHLY, CDR2 FYNNEI. The ends were cut back, 4 bases at V and 5 bases at J, with 9 bases in the middle. CDR3 DNA: TGTGCCAGCAGTGGGGGTGGGGATCAGCCCCAGCATTTT. It is translated as CASSGGGDQPQHF.

This clone was observed a few times. This chain connects TRBV9 to TRBJ2-7; TRBD2 matches at 15 bases. Germline CDR1 is SGDLS and CDR2 is YYNGEE. The CDR3 consists of 15 residues. V lost 4 bases to trimming and J lost 4 bases; unmatched junction nucleotides: 3. The CDR3 loop reads CASSQGLAGGYEQYF. In nucleotides, the CDR3 is TGTGCCAGCAGCCAAGGACTAGCGGGAGGGTACGAGCAGTACTTC.

V and J are TRBV18 and TRBJ1-6; tentatively, D is TRBD1 (6 bases). The CDR3 is made up of 14 amino acids. Per germline, CDR1 KGHSH and CDR2 LQKENI. The V and J ends lost 4 bases and 9 bases respectively, with 13 bases between them. The CDR3 region has the DNA TGTGCCAGCTCACTCGACAGGAGAGGTTCACCCCTCCACTTT. Its translation is CASSLDRRGSPLHF. Full variable domain (remainder filled in from reference TRBV18 and TRBJ1-6): NAGVMQNPRHLVRRRGQEARLRCSPMKGHSHVYWYRQLPEEGLKFMVYLQKENIIDESGMPKERFSAEFPKEGPSILRIQQVVRGDSAAYFCASSLDRRGSPLHFGNGTRLTVT.

The chain combines TRBV27 with TRBJ2-1, with a weak D call TRBD1 (5 bases). V dropped 3 bases and J dropped 4 bases, with 10 bases sitting between them. Germline assignment: CDR1 MNHEY and CDR2 SMNVEV (reference sequence). The CDR3 runs to 14 residues. CDR3 sequence: CASSFGAGYNEQFF. DNA of the CDR3: TGTGCCAGCAGTTTTGGGGCAGGGTACAATGAGCAGTTCTTC.

This chain connects TRBV23-1 to TRBJ1-5; 7 positions match TRBD1. TRBV23-1 is treated as an ORF (open reading frame) with a function not yet certain. The junction had 7 bases not matched to a gene; V was cut back by 8 bases and J by 6 bases. There are 13 residues in the CDR3. The CDR3 nucleotides read TGCGCCAGCGGTACAGGGGTCCCTCAGCCCCAGCATTTT. Translated: CASGTGVPQPQHF.

This clone was seen a single time. The chain carries TRBV5-1 and TRBJ2-7; the match to TRBD1 covers 9 bases. The CDR3 is 14 amino acids. Germline-derived CDR1 and CDR2 are SGHRS and YFSETQ. Trimming cost V 3 bases and J 3 bases; bases outside gene matches: 4. In nucleotides, the CDR3 is TGCGCCAGCAGCTGGGGGGGACAGGGCTACGAGCAGTACTTC. It is translated as CASSWGGQGYEQYF. Variable domain in full (rest from reference TRBV5-1 and TRBJ2-7): KAGVTQTPRYLIKTRGQQVTLSCSPISGHRSVSWYQQTPGQGLQFLFEYFSETQRNKGNFPGRFSGRQFSNSRSEMNVSTLELGDSALYLCASSWGGQGYEQYFGPGTRLTVT.

V is TRBV7-3 and J is TRBJ2-7; D is unclear. This CDR3 contains 13 residues. The V gene's germline CDR1 is SGHTA and CDR2 FQGTGA. V was clipped by 4 bases and J by 5 bases, with 12 bases between them. The CDR3 DNA is TGTGCCAGCAGCTCGGGCCCGGCTAACGAGCAGTACTTC. Its translation is CASSSGPANEQYF.

This clone has at least ten counts. This chain uses TRBV7-8 with TRBJ2-7; 8 positions match TRBD1. Germline V gives CDR1 SGHVS, CDR2 FQNEAQ. With V trimmed by 2 bases and J by 0 bases, 6 bases remained unmatched. This CDR3 has 16 residues. The CDR3 coding sequence is TGTGCCAGCAGCTTAAGACAGGGGACAATCTCCTACGAGCAGTACTTC. Protein product: CASSLRQGTISYEQYF.

The J gene is TRBJ2-2, the V gene TRBV24-1; 9 bases map to TRBD1. The V segment lost 3 bases and the J segment 5 bases; nucleotides outside the gene matches: 9. The CDR3 covers 17 residues. The V gene's germline CDR1 is KGHDR and CDR2 SFDVKD. The CDR3, as DNA: TGTGCCACCAGTGATCCCCTACAGGGGGCGGGAACCGGGGAGCTGTTTTTT. Translated: CATSDPLQGAGTGELFF.

The chain has TRBV13 and TRBJ2-2; D is possibly TRBD1 (6 bases). V lost 4 bases and J lost 5, with 17 bases in between. CDR1 is PRHDT and CDR2 is FYEKMQ in the germline V gene (reference sequence). The CDR3 has 16 amino acids. The CDR3 loop is CASSSGGQGFTGELFF. The CDR3 coding sequence is TGTGCCAGCAGCTCCGGTGGGCAGGGGTTTACCGGGGAGCTGTTTTTT.

The chain has TRBV6-5 and TRBJ1-2, with unresolved D. This CDR3 has 15 amino acids. Germline V gives CDR1 MNHEY, CDR2 SVGAGI. Trimming took 0 bases from V and 6 from J, leaving 14 bases between them. The CDR3: CASSYSPPKDHGYTF. CDR3 bases: TGTGCCAGCAGTTACTCGCCTCCAAAGGATCATGGCTACACCTTC.

The chain joins TRBV7-2 to TRBJ2-7; 10 bases match TRBD1. Germline CDR1 reads SGHTA; CDR2 reads FQGNSA. The CDR3 is made up of 14 amino acids. The junction had 3 bases not matched to a gene; V was cut back by 5 bases and J by 2 bases. The CDR3 DNA is TGTGCCAGCAGCCCTGGACAGGGGGCCTACGAGCAGTACTTC. Translated, it gives CASSPGQGAYEQYF.

The rearrangement links TRBV3-1 (or the pseudogene TRBV3-2) to TRBJ1-1; D is possibly TRBD1 (5 bases). V was cut by 11 bases and J by 1 base, with 14 bases left in between. Germline V CDR1 and CDR2: LGHDT, YNNKEL (reference sequence). The CDR3 length is 13 residues. This CDR3 reads CACTRASNTEAFF. In DNA form, the CDR3 reads TGTGCCTGCACCAGGGCATCGAACACTGAAGCTTTCTTT.

As concerns this clone: The identical CDR3 is also encoded by other nucleotide sequences in the sample. The chain has TRBV6-5 and TRBJ2-7, with 11 bases lining up with TRBD1. This CDR3 contains 13 residues. Germline lookup yields CDR1 MNHEY and CDR2 SVGAGI. Unmatched junction bases numbered 3, after V lost 6 bases and J lost 5 bases. This CDR3 reads CASRDRGPHEQYF. In DNA, the CDR3 is TGTGCCAGCAGGGACAGGGGGCCTCACGAGCAGTACTTC.

V and J are TRBV5-1 and TRBJ2-3; D might be TRBD1 (6 bases). The CDR3 spans 15 residues. V lost 3 bases and J lost 1, with 12 bases in between. Germline V CDR1 and CDR2: SGHRS, YFSETQ. CDR3 DNA sequence: TGCGCCAGCAGCTCATCAGGGGCGGGCACAGATACGCAGTATTTT. Its protein product is CASSSSGAGTDTQYF.

A single count supports this clone. V is TRBV11-3 and J is TRBJ2-7, with TRBD1 matching 9 bases. The CDR3 is 17 residues long. V lost 5 bases to trimming and J lost 0 bases; unmatched junction nucleotides: 11. Germline CDR1 reads SGHNT; CDR2 reads YENEEA. CDR3 loop: CASSQRGQGKYSYEQYF. DNA of the CDR3: TGTGCCAGCAGCCAACGTGGACAGGGGAAGTACTCCTACGAGCAGTACTTC. Together with reference TRBV11-3 and TRBJ2-7, the CDR3 gives the full variable domain: EAGVVQSPRYKIIEKKQPVAFWCNPISGHNTLYWYLQNLGQGPELLIRYENEEAVDDSQLPKDRFSAERLKGVDSTLKIQPAELGDSAVYLCASSQRGQGKYSYEQYFGPGTRLTVT.

The chain carries TRBV6-6 and TRBJ2-7; D may be TRBD2 (5 bases). The CDR3 has 13 residues. Trimming cost V 4 bases and J 1 base, with 8 bases left between them. Germline V gene data show CDR1 as MNHNY and CDR2 as SVGAGI (reference sequence). CDR3 sequence reads: CASSWEPSYEQYF. CDR3 nucleotides: TGTGCCAGCAGTTGGGAGCCGTCCTACGAGCAGTACTTC.